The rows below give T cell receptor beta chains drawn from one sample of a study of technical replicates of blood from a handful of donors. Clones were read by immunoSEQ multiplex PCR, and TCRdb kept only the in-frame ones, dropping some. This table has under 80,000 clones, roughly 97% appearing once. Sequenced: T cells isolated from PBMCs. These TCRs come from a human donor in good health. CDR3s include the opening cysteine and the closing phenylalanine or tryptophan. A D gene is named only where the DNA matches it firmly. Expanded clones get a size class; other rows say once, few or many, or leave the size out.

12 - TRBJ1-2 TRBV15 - TGTGCCACCAGCAGAGGGGAGGATGGCTACACCTTC CATSRGEDGYTF
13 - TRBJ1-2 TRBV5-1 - TGCGCCAGCAGCTCCCAGGGGATCTATGGCTACACCTTC CASSSQGIYGYTF
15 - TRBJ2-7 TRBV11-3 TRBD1 TGTGCCAGCAGCTCTCCGGGACAGGGGTCCTACGAGCAGTACTTC CASSSPGQGSYEQYF
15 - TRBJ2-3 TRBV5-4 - TGTGCCCTCGGTTCCAACTTTATTAACGGTGATACGCAGTATTTT CALGSNFINGDTQYF
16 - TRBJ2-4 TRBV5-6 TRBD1 TGTGCCAGCAGCTTGGGGACAGGGGGCTTTATGGGCATTCAGTACTTC CASSLGTGGFMGIQYF
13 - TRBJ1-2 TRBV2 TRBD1 TGTGCCAGCAGGAGGACAGGGGAGGATGGCTACACCTTC CASRRTGEDGYTF
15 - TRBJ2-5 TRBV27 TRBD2 TGTGCCAGCAGTTTATTAACGGGGGGGCTAGAGACCCAGTACTTC CASSLLTGGLETQYF
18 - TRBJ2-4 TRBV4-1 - TGCGCCAGCAGCCCAACGACGCCACAGGGACGAGCCAAAAACATTCAGTACTTC CASSPTTPQGRAKNIQYF
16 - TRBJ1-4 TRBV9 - TGTGCCAGCTCTCCGAACCGGGGGGCCGTGAATGAAAAACTGTTTTTT CASSPNRGAVNEKLFF
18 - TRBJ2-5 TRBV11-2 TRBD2 TGTGCCAGCAGCTTAGGCCGGGGGGGGCAGCCCCAGTTAGAGACCCAGTACTTC CASSLGRGGQPQLETQYF
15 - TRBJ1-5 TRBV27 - TGTGCCAGCAGTTTACTTGCCCAGGCCAATCAGCCCCAGCATTTT CASSLLAQANQPQHF
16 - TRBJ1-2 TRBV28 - TGTGCCAGCAGTTTAGGCCCGGGACTCAAAAACTATGGCTACACCTTC CASSLGPGLKNYGYTF
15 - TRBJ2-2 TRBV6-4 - TGTGCCAGCAGTCCTAGCCTAGTGGAGACCGGGGAGCTGTTTTTT CASSPSLVETGELFF
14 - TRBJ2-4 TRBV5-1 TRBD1 TGCGCCAGCAGCGTGACAGGGGCACCGAACATTCAGTACTTC CASSVTGAPNIQYF
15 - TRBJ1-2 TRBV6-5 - TGTGCCAGCAGACCCCAGGGGTCTTCTAACTATGGCTACACCTTC CASRPQGSSNYGYTF
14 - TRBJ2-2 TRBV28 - TGTGCCAGCAGTTTATCGGCAGACTTCGGGGAGCTGTTTTTT CASSLSADFGELFF
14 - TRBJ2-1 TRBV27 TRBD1 TGTGCCAGCAGCCCCGGGACAGGGGACAATGAGCAGTTCTTC CASSPGTGDNEQFF
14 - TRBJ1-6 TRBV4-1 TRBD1 TGCGCCAGCAGCCTGCTACTGGGGACAGAGAAACTCCACTTT CASSLLLGTEKLHF
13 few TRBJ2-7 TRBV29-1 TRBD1 TGCAGCGGTGGGGACAGGAATGGCAACGAGCAGTACTTC CSGGDRNGNEQYF
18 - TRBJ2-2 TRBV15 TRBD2 TGTGCCACCAGTAACGGCGGGACTAGCGGGCTGAACACCGGGGAGCTGTTTTTT CATSNGGTSGLNTGELFF
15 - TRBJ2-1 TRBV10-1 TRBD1 TGCGCCAGCAGTCCGACAGGGACCACCTACAATGAGCAGTTCTTC CASSPTGTTYNEQFF
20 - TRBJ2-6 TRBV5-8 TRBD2 TGTGCCAGCAGCCCTCTCGGGAGGGAGGGCTCTTGGGCTGGGGCCAACGTCCTGACTTTC CASSPLGREGSWAGANVLTF